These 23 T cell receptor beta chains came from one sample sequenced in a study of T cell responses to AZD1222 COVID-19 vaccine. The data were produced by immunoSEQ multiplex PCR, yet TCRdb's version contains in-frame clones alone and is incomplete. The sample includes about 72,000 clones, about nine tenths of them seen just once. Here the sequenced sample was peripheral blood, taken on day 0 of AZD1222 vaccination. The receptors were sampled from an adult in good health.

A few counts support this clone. The CDR3: CASGPRDRVYGYTF. The CDR3 nucleotides read TGTGCCAGCGGTCCCCGGGACAGGGTCTATGGCTACACCTTC. The V gene is TRBV2, the J gene TRBJ1-2; 9 bases agree with TRBD1. Germline loops: CDR1 SNHLY, CDR2 FYNNEI. CDR3 length equals 14 residues. The V and J ends lost 8 bases and 4 bases, in that order; junction bases with no gene match: 8.

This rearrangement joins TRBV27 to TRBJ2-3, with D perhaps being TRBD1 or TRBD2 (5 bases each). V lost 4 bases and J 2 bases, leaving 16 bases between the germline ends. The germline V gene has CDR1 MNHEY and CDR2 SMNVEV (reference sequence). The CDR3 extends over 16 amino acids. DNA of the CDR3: TGTGCCAGCAGTTCCCCTCCAGGGAGAAACACAGATACGCAGTATTTT. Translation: CASSSPPGRNTDTQYF.

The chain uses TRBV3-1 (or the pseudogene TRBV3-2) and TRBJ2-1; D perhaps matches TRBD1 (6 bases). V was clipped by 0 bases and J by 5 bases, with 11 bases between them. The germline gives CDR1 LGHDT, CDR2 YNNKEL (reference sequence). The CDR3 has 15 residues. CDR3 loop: CASSQDPQGHNEQFF. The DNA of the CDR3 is TGTGCCAGCAGCCAAGATCCACAGGGACACAATGAGCAGTTCTTC.

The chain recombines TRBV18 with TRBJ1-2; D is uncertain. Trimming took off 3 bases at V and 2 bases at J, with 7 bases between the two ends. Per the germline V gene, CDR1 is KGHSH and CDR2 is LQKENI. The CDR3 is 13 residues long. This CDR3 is CASSPSPNYGYTF. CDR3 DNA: TGTGCCAGCTCACCGTCGCCGAACTATGGCTACACCTTC. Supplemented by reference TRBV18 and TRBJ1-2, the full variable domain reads NAGVMQNPRHLVRRRGQEARLRCSPMKGHSHVYWYRQLPEEGLKFMVYLQKENIIDESGMPKERFSAEFPKEGPSILRIQQVVRGDSAAYFCASSPSPNYGYTFGSGTRLTVV.

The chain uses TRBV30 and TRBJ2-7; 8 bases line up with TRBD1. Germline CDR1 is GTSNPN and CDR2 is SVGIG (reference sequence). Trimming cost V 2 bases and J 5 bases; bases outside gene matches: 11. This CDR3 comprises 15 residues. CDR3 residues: CAWSSPPGGFHEQYF. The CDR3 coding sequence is TGTGCCTGGAGTTCCCCCCCAGGGGGCTTCCACGAGCAGTACTTC.

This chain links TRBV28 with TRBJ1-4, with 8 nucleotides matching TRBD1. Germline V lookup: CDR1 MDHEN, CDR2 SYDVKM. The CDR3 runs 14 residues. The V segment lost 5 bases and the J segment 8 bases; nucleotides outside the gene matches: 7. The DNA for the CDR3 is TGTGCCAGCAGTCTAGACAGGGGTGGCGAAAAACTGTTTTTT. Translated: CASSLDRGGEKLFF. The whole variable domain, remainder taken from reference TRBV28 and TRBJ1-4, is DVKVTQSSRYLVKRTGEKVFLECVQDMDHENMFWYRQDPGLGLRLIYFSYDVKMKEKGDIPEGYSVSREKKERFSLILESASTNQTSMYLCASSLDRGGEKLFFGSGTQLSVL.

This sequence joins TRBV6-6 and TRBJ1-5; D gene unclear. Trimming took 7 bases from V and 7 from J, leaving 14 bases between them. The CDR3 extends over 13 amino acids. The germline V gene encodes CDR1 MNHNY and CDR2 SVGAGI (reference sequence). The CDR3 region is CASTPPSGQPQHF. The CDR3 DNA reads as TGTGCCAGCACCCCGCCCAGTGGGCAGCCCCAGCATTTT.

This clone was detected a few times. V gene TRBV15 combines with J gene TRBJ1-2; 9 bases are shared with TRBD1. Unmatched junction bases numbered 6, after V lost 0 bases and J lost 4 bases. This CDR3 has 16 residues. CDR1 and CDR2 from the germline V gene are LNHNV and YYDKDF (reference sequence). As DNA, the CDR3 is TGTGCCACCAGCAGAGATCAAGACAGGGGGGTCTATGGCTACACCTTC. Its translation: CATSRDQDRGVYGYTF.

CDR3 loop: CAWTSSYSNQPQHF. Written as DNA, the CDR3 is TGTGCCTGGACCTCTTCATATAGCAATCAGCCCCAGCATTTT. The J gene is TRBJ1-5, the V gene TRBV30; D not certain. The CDR3 contains 14 residues. V was pared by 4 bases and J by 0 bases, with 10 bases between. Germline loops: CDR1 GTSNPN, CDR2 SVGIG (reference sequence).

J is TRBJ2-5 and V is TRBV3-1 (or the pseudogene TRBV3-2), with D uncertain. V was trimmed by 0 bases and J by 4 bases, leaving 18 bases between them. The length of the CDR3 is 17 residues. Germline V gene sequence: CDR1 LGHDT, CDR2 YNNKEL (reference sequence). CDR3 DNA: TGTGCCAGCAGCCAAGACCACCCGGGCCGTCTCGGAGAGACCCAGTACTTC. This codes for CASSQDHPGRLGETQYF.

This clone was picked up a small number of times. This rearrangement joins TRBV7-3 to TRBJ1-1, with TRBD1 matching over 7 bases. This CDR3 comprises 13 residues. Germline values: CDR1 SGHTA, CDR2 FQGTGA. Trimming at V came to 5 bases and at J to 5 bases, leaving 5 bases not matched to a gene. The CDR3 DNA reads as TGTGCCAGCAGCGACACAGGGGTAACTGAAGCTTTCTTT. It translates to CASSDTGVTEAFF.

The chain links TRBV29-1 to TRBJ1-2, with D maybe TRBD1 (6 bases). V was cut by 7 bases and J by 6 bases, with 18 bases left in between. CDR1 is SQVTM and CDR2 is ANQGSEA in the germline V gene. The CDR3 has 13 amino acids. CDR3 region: CSAQKTGIDGYTF. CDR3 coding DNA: TGCAGCGCACAAAAAACAGGGATTGATGGCTACACCTTC.

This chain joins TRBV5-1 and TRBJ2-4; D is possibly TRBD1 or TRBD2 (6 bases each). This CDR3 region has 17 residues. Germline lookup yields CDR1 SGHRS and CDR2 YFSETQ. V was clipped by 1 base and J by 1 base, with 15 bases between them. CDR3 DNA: TGCGCCAGCAGCTTGAGAGTCGGGGGCCAGGCCAAAAACATTCAGTACTTC. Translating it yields CASSLRVGGQAKNIQYF. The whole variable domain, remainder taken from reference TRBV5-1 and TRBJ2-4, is KAGVTQTPRYLIKTRGQQVTLSCSPISGHRSVSWYQQTPGQGLQFLFEYFSETQRNKGNFPGRFSGRQFSNSRSEMNVSTLELGDSALYLCASSLRVGGQAKNIQYFGAGTRLSVL.

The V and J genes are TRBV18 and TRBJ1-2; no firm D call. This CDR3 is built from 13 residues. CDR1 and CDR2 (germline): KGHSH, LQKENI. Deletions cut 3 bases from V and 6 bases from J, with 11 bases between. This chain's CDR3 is CASSPGQVDGYTF. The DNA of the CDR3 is TGTGCCAGCTCACCCGGGCAGGTTGATGGCTACACCTTC.

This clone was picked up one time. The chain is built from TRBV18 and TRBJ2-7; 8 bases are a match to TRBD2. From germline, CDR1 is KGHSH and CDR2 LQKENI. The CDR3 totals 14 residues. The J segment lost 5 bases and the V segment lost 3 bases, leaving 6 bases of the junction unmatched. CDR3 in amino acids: CASSPSAGGHEQYF. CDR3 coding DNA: TGTGCCAGCTCACCCTCGGCGGGGGGCCACGAGCAGTACTTC.

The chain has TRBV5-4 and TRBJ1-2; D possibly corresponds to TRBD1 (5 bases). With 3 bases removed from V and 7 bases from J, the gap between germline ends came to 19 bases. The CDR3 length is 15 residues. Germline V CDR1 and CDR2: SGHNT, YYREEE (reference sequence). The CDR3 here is CASSSEGRVGAGYTF. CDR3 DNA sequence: TGTGCCAGCAGCTCGGAGGGCAGGGTGGGAGCTGGCTACACCTTC.

CDR3 sequence (DNA): TGCGCCAGCAGCCCAGCAGCAGTGATGACTGGAAACACCATATATTTT. The encoded protein is CASSPAAVMTGNTIYF. The V and J genes are TRBV4-1 and TRBJ1-3; the D is unclear. CDR3 length: 16 amino acids. The V end lost 4 bases, the J end lost 2 bases, and 15 bases lay between the germline ends. Germline values: CDR1 MGHRA, CDR2 YSYEKL.

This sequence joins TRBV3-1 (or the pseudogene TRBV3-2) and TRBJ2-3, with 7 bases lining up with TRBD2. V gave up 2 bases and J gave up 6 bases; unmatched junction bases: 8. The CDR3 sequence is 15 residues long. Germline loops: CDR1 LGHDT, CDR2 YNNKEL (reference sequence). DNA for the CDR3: TGTGCCAGCAGCCAACTCGGGGCTAGCGGCGATACGCAGTATTTT. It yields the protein CASSQLGASGDTQYF.

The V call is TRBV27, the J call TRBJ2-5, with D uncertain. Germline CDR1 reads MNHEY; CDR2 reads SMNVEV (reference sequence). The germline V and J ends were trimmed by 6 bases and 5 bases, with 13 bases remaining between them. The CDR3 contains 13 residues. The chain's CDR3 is CASSPSQEETQYF. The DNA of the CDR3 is TGTGCCAGCAGCCCCTCCCAGGAGGAGACCCAGTACTTC.

The CDR3 reads CASSPRGTGTGANVLTF. For the CDR3, the DNA is TGTGCCAGCAGCCCCCGGGGGACAGGGACTGGGGCCAACGTCCTGACTTTC. The chain has TRBV11-2 and TRBJ2-6, with 9 positions matching TRBD1. Per germline, CDR1 SGHAT and CDR2 FQNNGV. This CDR3 comprises 17 residues. After removal of 5 bases from V and 2 bases from J, the junction contained 7 bases not matched to a gene.

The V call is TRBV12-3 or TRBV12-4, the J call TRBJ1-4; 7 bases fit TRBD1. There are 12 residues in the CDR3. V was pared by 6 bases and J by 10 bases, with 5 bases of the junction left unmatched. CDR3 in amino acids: CASRLQGGKLFF. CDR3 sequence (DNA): TGTGCCAGCAGGCTTCAGGGGGGAAAACTGTTTTTT.

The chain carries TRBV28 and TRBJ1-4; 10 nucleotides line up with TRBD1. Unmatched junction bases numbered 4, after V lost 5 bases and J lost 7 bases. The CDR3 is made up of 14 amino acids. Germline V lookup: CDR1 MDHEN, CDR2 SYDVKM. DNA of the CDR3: TGTGCCAGCAGTACCCGACAGGGGGCTGAAAAACTGTTTTTT. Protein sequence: CASSTRQGAEKLFF.

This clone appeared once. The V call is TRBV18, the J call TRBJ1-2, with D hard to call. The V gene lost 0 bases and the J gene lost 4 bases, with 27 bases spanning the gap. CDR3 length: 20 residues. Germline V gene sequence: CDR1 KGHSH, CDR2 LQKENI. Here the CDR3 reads CASSPPAGVQLPGLLYGYTF. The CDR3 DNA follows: TGTGCCAGCTCACCACCGGCTGGTGTCCAGTTGCCAGGCCTCCTCTATGGCTACACCTTC.